These 8 T cell receptor beta chains share one sample of origin, sequenced in a study of CD8 T cells in Susac syndrome. The authors reverse transcribed roughly 0.5 to 1 ug RNA with random hexamers. TCRdb independently ran MiXCR on the immunoSEQ multiplex PCR reads; one entry per CDR3 protein. Here the sample spans 150,000 to 200,000 distinct CDR3 sequences, 95% being singletons. Source material: CD4+ T cells from PBMCs. These TCRs come from a human donor with multiple sclerosis.

This chain uses TRBV3-1 with TRBJ2-4; 9 bases align to TRBD2. Trimming removed 0 bases from V and 8 bases from J; junction bases left unmatched: 11. Germline CDR1 reads LGHDT; CDR2 reads YNNKEL (reference sequence). This CDR3 region has 17 residues. The CDR3 DNA reads TGTGCCAGCAGCCAAGATCCGCCGCGGGGGGGCGGAGACATTCAGTACTTC. As protein: CASSQDPPRGGGDIQYF. The whole variable domain, filled in from reference TRBV3-1 and TRBJ2-4, reads DTAVSQTPKYLVTQMGNDKSIKCEQNLGHDTMYWYKQDSKKFLKIMFSYNNKELIINETVPNRFSPKSPDKAHLNLHINSLELGDSAVYFCASSQDPPRGGGDIQYFGAGTRLSVL.

The rearrangement joins TRBV18 to TRBJ2-6, with D perhaps TRBD1 (6 bases). V was shortened by 5 bases and J by 4 bases, with 27 bases between the two germline ends. The CDR3 length is 20 residues. The germline CDR1 and CDR2 sequences are KGHSH and LQKENI. The CDR3 nucleotides read TGTGCCAGCTCAACGTTCACAGGGACCCAAGTCACCCGCGGGGCCAACGTCCTGACTTTC. Its translation is CASSTFTGTQVTRGANVLTF.

The CDR3 is CSASRTGGNTEAFF. In DNA form, the CDR3 reads TGCAGTGCTAGCCGGACAGGGGGGAACACTGAAGCTTTCTTT. This chain connects TRBV20-1 to TRBJ1-1; 10 nucleotides agree with TRBD1. Germline CDR1 reads DFQATT; CDR2 reads SNEGSKA (reference sequence). The V gene end was trimmed by 3 bases and the J gene end by 1 base; junction bases not matched to a gene: 2. The CDR3 has 14 amino acids.

The rearrangement joins TRBV29-1 to TRBJ1-5; TRBD1 agrees at 8 bases. The length of the CDR3 is 17 residues. Germline-derived CDR1 and CDR2 are SQVTM and ANQGSEA. The trim removed 4 bases at V and 1 base at J, leaving 12 bases unmatched. The CDR3 protein is CSVASESGQASNQPQHF. As DNA, the CDR3 is TGCAGCGTTGCTTCAGAGTCGGGACAGGCAAGCAATCAGCCCCAGCATTTT.

The chain recombines TRBV6-5 with TRBJ1-6; D gene unclear. The V gene's germline CDR1 is MNHEY and CDR2 SVGAGI. The V end was cut by 0 bases, the J end by 10 bases, with 16 bases between. This CDR3 is built from 16 residues. CDR3: CASSYSPMPNPSPLHF. The CDR3 DNA sequence: TGTGCCAGCAGTTACTCGCCAATGCCCAACCCCTCACCCCTCCACTTT.

The chain joins TRBV28 to TRBJ1-4; 7 nucleotides line up with TRBD1. Germline loops: CDR1 MDHEN, CDR2 SYDVKM. The junction had 9 bases not matched to a gene; V was cut back by 6 bases and J by 8 bases. CDR3 length equals 14 residues. The CDR3 sequence: CASSAGDRPEKLFF. The DNA of the CDR3 is TGTGCCAGCAGCGCGGGGGACAGACCGGAAAAACTGTTTTTT.

This clonotype was seen only once. This CDR3 reads CATSRDQGAGNEQFF. CDR3 DNA: TGTGCCACCAGCAGAGACCAGGGGGCTGGGAATGAGCAGTTCTTC. The chain is built from TRBV15 and TRBJ2-1; 8 bases map to TRBD1. The germline V gene has CDR1 LNHNV and CDR2 YYDKDF (reference sequence). With V trimmed by 0 bases and J by 7 bases, 5 bases remained unmatched. There are 15 residues in the CDR3.

The rearrangement joins TRBV4-2 to TRBJ2-7; D unclear. The length of the CDR3 is 14 residues. Trimming took off 0 bases at V and 6 bases at J, with 12 bases between the two ends. Germline V gene lookup returns CDR1 LGHNA and CDR2 YNFKEQ. The CDR3 sequence is CASSQDLMLGEQYF. Here the CDR3 DNA reads TGTGCCAGCAGCCAAGATCTTATGCTCGGCGAGCAGTACTTC.